The present TCR beta chain was sequenced within a study of T cells in Graves' hyperthyroidism and ophthalmopathy. Overall study results and limits: Blood samples included most of the expanded thyroid clonotypes exceeding 0.001.

Clinical symptoms, serum thyroxine, TRAb, thyroid ultrasound and orbital computed tomography established diagnosis. Note on this clonotype: The antigen is undetermined.

With V trimmed by 6 bases and J by 3 bases, 6 bases remained unmatched. This CDR3 has 14 amino acids. CDR1 and CDR2 (germline): SQVTM, ANQGSEA. TCR beta CDR3 regions were amplified from RNA. HTBI primers were used for first-round RT-PCR of the TCR CDR3. TCRdb reprocessed the multiplex PCR reads with MiXCR, giving one entry per CDR3 protein. The data contain 500,000 to 800,000 distinct CDR3 sequences, 14% of them seen just once; the ten biggest clones take up about an eighth. This chain uses TRBV29-1 with TRBJ2-1; 9 bases line up with TRBD1. Sequencing was carried out using blood. The receptor's source is a woman in her forties or fifties with Graves' ophthalmopathy. DNA for the CDR3: TGCAGCGTGGACAGACAGGGGGTCTACAATGAGCAGTTCTTC. Protein sequence: CSVDRQGVYNEQFF.